The rows below give T cell receptor beta chains drawn from one sample of a study of T cells in Graves' hyperthyroidism and ophthalmopathy. TCRdb used MiXCR to reprocess the multiplex PCR reads, holding one entry per CDR3 protein. Here the sample spans approximately 300,000 distinct CDR3 sequences, more than 15% being singletons. The specimen sequenced was blood. The receptors come from a woman in her sixties with Graves' ophthalmopathy. CDR3s include the opening cysteine and the closing phenylalanine or tryptophan. The order of the fields is clone size, D gene, J gene, V gene, CDR3 protein, CDR3 DNA. D genes are given only for firm matches. Clone size is shown for a subset of rows, as once, few, many or a class of expanded clone.

abundance: many; d_gene: -; j_gene: TRBJ2-7; v_gene: TRBV5-1; CDR3aa: CASSLEGASFEQYF; CDR3nt: TGCGCCAGCAGCTTAGAAGGGGCGAGTTTCGAGCAGTACTTC
abundance: many; d_gene: TRBD1; j_gene: TRBJ1-1; v_gene: TRBV10-3; CDR3aa: CAISRTGAMNTEAFF; CDR3nt: TGTGCCATCAGCCGGACAGGGGCTATGAACACTGAAGCTTTCTTT
abundance: many; d_gene: -; j_gene: TRBJ1-1; v_gene: TRBV7-9; CDR3aa: CASSLAKVTEAFF; CDR3nt: TGTGCCAGCAGCTTAGCTAAGGTTACTGAAGCTTTCTTT
abundance: few; d_gene: -; j_gene: TRBJ2-5; v_gene: TRBV11-2; CDR3aa: CASSHRWGTRETQYF; CDR3nt: TGTGCCAGCAGCCACCGGTGGGGTACAAGGGAGACCCAGTACTTC
abundance: many; d_gene: -; j_gene: TRBJ1-2; v_gene: TRBV18; CDR3aa: CASSGTAGGYTF; CDR3nt: TGTGCCAGCTCAGGGACCGCGGGAGGCTACACCTTC
abundance: many; d_gene: -; j_gene: TRBJ2-7; v_gene: TRBV6-5; CDR3aa: CASSYSRGTTYEQYF; CDR3nt: TGTGCCAGCAGTTACTCGAGGGGCACAACCTACGAGCAGTACTTC
abundance: -; d_gene: -; j_gene: TRBJ2-1; v_gene: TRBV11-2; CDR3aa: CASSLGQLQFF; CDR3nt: TGTGCCAGCAGCTTAGGACAGTTGCAGTTCTTC
abundance: many; d_gene: -; j_gene: TRBJ2-7; v_gene: TRBV7-9; CDR3aa: CASSLGGIVYEQYF; CDR3nt: TGTGCCAGCAGCTTAGGGGGAATCGTCTACGAGCAGTACTTC
abundance: many; d_gene: TRBD1; j_gene: TRBJ2-7; v_gene: TRBV7-2; CDR3aa: CASSLPRDRSSYEQYF; CDR3nt: TGTGCCAGCAGCCTACCCCGGGACAGGAGCTCCTACGAGCAGTACTTC
abundance: -; d_gene: TRBD1; j_gene: TRBJ1-1; v_gene: TRBV29-1; CDR3aa: CSVRQGANTEAFF; CDR3nt: TGCAGCGTCCGACAGGGGGCGAACACTGAAGCTTTCTTT
abundance: many; d_gene: TRBD2; j_gene: TRBJ2-2; v_gene: TRBV14; CDR3aa: CASSRGTKRDPLNTGELFF; CDR3nt: TGTGCCAGCAGCCGGGGGACTAAGCGGGACCCCCTTAACACCGGGGAGCTGTTTTTT
abundance: -; d_gene: TRBD1; j_gene: TRBJ2-5; v_gene: TRBV28; CDR3aa: CASSFSTGGFQETQYF; CDR3nt: TGTGCCAGCAGTTTCTCTACAGGGGGGTTCCAAGAGACCCAGTACTTC
abundance: many; d_gene: -; j_gene: TRBJ1-1; v_gene: TRBV20-1; CDR3aa: CSAPRGGKMNTEAFF; CDR3nt: TGCAGTGCTCCCCGCGGGGGGAAGATGAACACTGAAGCTTTCTTT
abundance: -; d_gene: -; j_gene: TRBJ2-6; v_gene: TRBV6-2/TRBV6-3; CDR3aa: CASSRGVLGANVLTF; CDR3nt: TGTGCCAGCAGCAGAGGGGTGCTGGGGGCCAACGTCCTGACTTTC
abundance: many; d_gene: -; j_gene: TRBJ1-6; v_gene: TRBV5-1; CDR3aa: CASSHDPGEYNSPLHF; CDR3nt: TGCGCCAGCAGCCACGACCCGGGGGAATACAATTCACCCCTCCACTTT
abundance: -; d_gene: -; j_gene: TRBJ2-7; v_gene: TRBV9; CDR3aa: CASRPSGVSYEQYF; CDR3nt: TGTGCCAGCAGACCCTCGGGGGTCTCCTACGAGCAGTACTTC
abundance: -; d_gene: TRBD2; j_gene: TRBJ2-3; v_gene: TRBV7-2; CDR3aa: CASSSARGRLTDTQYF; CDR3nt: TGTGCCAGCAGCTCGGCTCGCGGGAGGTTGACAGATACGCAGTATTTT
abundance: -; d_gene: -; j_gene: TRBJ2-3; v_gene: TRBV24-1; CDR3aa: CATSDPLGTGGKDTQYF; CDR3nt: TGTGCCACCAGTGACCCTCTGGGGACCGGGGGCAAGGATACGCAGTATTTT
abundance: few; d_gene: -; j_gene: TRBJ2-7; v_gene: TRBV5-6; CDR3aa: CASSTGVGSRYAYEQYF; CDR3nt: TGTGCCAGCTCGACGGGGGTTGGCTCCAGATATGCCTACGAGCAGTACTTC
abundance: -; d_gene: -; j_gene: TRBJ1-2; v_gene: TRBV19; CDR3aa: CASSMIGYGYTF; CDR3nt: TGTGCCAGTAGTATGATCGGCTATGGCTACACCTTC
abundance: -; d_gene: -; j_gene: TRBJ2-2; v_gene: TRBV7-9; CDR3aa: CASSSYGSTGELFF; CDR3nt: TGTGCCAGCAGCTCTTATGGAAGCACCGGGGAGCTGTTTTTT
abundance: many; d_gene: TRBD2; j_gene: TRBJ2-3; v_gene: TRBV7-3; CDR3aa: CASSLGVSGRGTDTQYF; CDR3nt: TGTGCCAGCAGCTTAGGAGTGTCGGGGAGGGGTACAGATACGCAGTATTTT
abundance: few; d_gene: -; j_gene: TRBJ2-7; v_gene: TRBV7-9; CDR3aa: CASSLAFGRAYEQYF; CDR3nt: TGTGCCAGCAGCTTAGCGTTCGGAAGGGCCTACGAGCAGTACTTC
abundance: many; d_gene: -; j_gene: TRBJ1-6; v_gene: TRBV18; CDR3aa: CASSPAQGHAPLHF; CDR3nt: TGTGCCAGCTCACCGGCGCAGGGACATGCACCCCTCCACTTT
abundance: -; d_gene: -; j_gene: TRBJ1-1; v_gene: TRBV20-1; CDR3aa: CSARRGGSGWDTEAFF; CDR3nt: TGCAGTGCTAGGAGGGGGGGGTCGGGCTGGGACACTGAAGCTTTCTTT
abundance: many; d_gene: TRBD1; j_gene: TRBJ2-7; v_gene: TRBV6-2/TRBV6-3; CDR3aa: CASSYAGQGAWYEQYF; CDR3nt: TGTGCCAGCAGTTACGCGGGACAGGGGGCATGGTACGAGCAGTACTTC
abundance: many; d_gene: TRBD1; j_gene: TRBJ1-5; v_gene: TRBV29-1; CDR3aa: CSAGQGVNQPQHF; CDR3nt: TGCAGCGCTGGACAGGGGGTCAATCAGCCCCAGCATTTT
abundance: few; d_gene: -; j_gene: TRBJ1-2; v_gene: TRBV14; CDR3aa: CASSVGFGYTF; CDR3nt: TGTGCCAGCAGTGTAGGATTTGGCTACACCTTC
abundance: -; d_gene: -; j_gene: TRBJ1-1; v_gene: TRBV10-3; CDR3aa: CAISESPPLNTEAFF; CDR3nt: TGTGCCATCAGTGAGTCACCACCCTTGAACACTGAAGCTTTCTTT
abundance: -; d_gene: TRBD1; j_gene: TRBJ2-5; v_gene: TRBV7-9; CDR3aa: CASSIWTGEVTQYF; CDR3nt: TGTGCCAGCAGCATCTGGACAGGTGAAGTGACCCAGTACTTC
abundance: many; d_gene: -; j_gene: TRBJ2-7; v_gene: TRBV28; CDR3aa: CASSLGQLYEQYF; CDR3nt: TGTGCCAGCAGTTTAGGGCAGCTCTACGAGCAGTACTTC
abundance: many; d_gene: -; j_gene: TRBJ2-7; v_gene: TRBV7-9; CDR3aa: CASSLEAGMVGEQYF; CDR3nt: TGTGCCAGCAGCTTAGAGGCGGGAATGGTAGGCGAGCAGTACTTC
abundance: -; d_gene: -; j_gene: TRBJ1-1; v_gene: TRBV7-3; CDR3aa: CASSQTGLGTNTEAFF; CDR3nt: TGTGCCAGCAGTCAAACAGGGCTAGGAACGAACACTGAAGCTTTCTTT
abundance: -; d_gene: -; j_gene: TRBJ2-2; v_gene: TRBV11-3; CDR3aa: CASSLISGLASGELFF; CDR3nt: TGTGCCAGCAGCTTGATTAGTGGGCTAGCTTCAGGGGAGCTGTTTTTT